These 19 T cell receptor beta chains were sequenced from one sample in a study of blood T cell repertoires in COVID-19 (dated by TCRdb to 2018 to 2020). The library was built by means of the immunoSEQ multiplex PCR assay. The table was pulled from immuneACCESS by TCRdb, which kept in-frame rearrangements only. Such tables lose some clones; where checked, under half of the loss comes from unresolved V genes, and the rest has no known cause. In all, the sample holds some 320,000 clones, and 90% of those were seen once. The ten most abundant clones make up around 3.9% of the sample. Sequencing was carried out using PBMCs or T cells enriched from blood (not recorded which). The receptors originated from a young woman who had been exposed to COVID-19.

The chain carries TRBV6-5 and TRBJ2-7; D is uncertain. This CDR3 is 13 amino acids long. The germline CDR1 and CDR2 sequences are MNHEY and SVGAGI. Trimming pared 2 bases from V and 2 bases from J, leaving 7 bases between. The CDR3 DNA sequence: TGTGCCAGCAGTTACGGCAGAACCTACGAGCAGTACTTC. Encoded protein: CASSYGRTYEQYF.

This chain links TRBV6-2 or TRBV6-3 with TRBJ1-2, with 10 bases matching TRBD1. The trim removed 0 bases at V and 7 bases at J, leaving 8 bases unmatched. CDR1 MNHEY and CDR2 SVGEGT come from the germline V gene. The CDR3 loop spans 16 amino acids. The CDR3 region has the DNA TGTGCCAGCAGTTACTCACTAGGCCGGGACAGGGGTGGCTACACCTTC. Its protein product is CASSYSLGRDRGGYTF.

The chain is built from TRBV6-5 and TRBJ2-7; 7 nucleotides align to TRBD1. Germline CDR1 reads MNHEY; CDR2 reads SVGAGI. The CDR3 is 14 residues long. Germline trimming cut 5 bases from V and 6 bases from J; bases unmatched to any gene: 10. CDR3 nucleotide sequence: TGTGCCAGCAGTCGAACTATAACAGGGGTCGAGCAGTACTTC. Protein: CASSRTITGVEQYF.

The V gene is TRBV9, the J gene TRBJ2-5; TRBD2 matches at 10 bases. Germline assignment: CDR1 SGDLS and CDR2 YYNGEE. This CDR3 region has 17 residues. V was pared by 0 bases and J by 3 bases, with 8 bases of the junction left unmatched. The CDR3 coding sequence is TGTGCCAGCAGCGTAGGAGTAGCGGGAGGCTCAAAAGAGACCCAGTACTTC. Protein product: CASSVGVAGGSKETQYF.

This chain uses TRBV7-8 with TRBJ1-6, with 9 nucleotides matching TRBD1. Germline V gives CDR1 SGHVS, CDR2 FQNEAQ. The CDR3 contains 18 residues. V lost 4 bases, J lost 0 bases, and 7 bases stayed unmatched. CDR3 sequence: CASSSLTGGFSYNSPLHF. The CDR3 nucleotides read TGTGCCAGCAGCTCGCTGACAGGGGGGTTCTCCTATAATTCACCCCTCCACTTT.

This chain joins TRBV9 and TRBJ1-1; no definite D call. CDR1 is SGDLS and CDR2 is YYNGEE in the germline V gene. Trimming shortened V by 0 bases and J by 1 base, and 10 bases separated the two germline ends. This CDR3 has 15 residues. CDR3 sequence: CASSVVARRNTEAFF. As DNA, the CDR3 is TGTGCCAGCAGCGTAGTCGCCCGGAGGAACACTGAAGCTTTCTTT.

In the case of this clone: Other nucleotide sequences in the sample specify the same CDR3. The chain combines TRBV30 with TRBJ2-2; no clear D gene. With 4 bases removed from V and 5 bases from J, the gap between germline ends came to 5 bases. Germline lookup yields CDR1 GTSNPN and CDR2 SVGIG (reference sequence). The length of the CDR3 is 11 residues. This CDR3 is CAWTRTGELFF. The CDR3 DNA reads TGTGCCTGGACCAGAACCGGGGAGCTGTTTTTT. The full variable domain, in which reference TRBV30 and TRBJ2-2 provide the parts outside the CDR3, is SQTIHQWPATLVQPVGSPLSLECTVEGTSNPNLYWYRQAAGRGLQLLFYSVGIGQISSEVPQNLSASRPQDRQFILSSKKLLLSDSGFYLCAWTRTGELFFGEGSRLTVL.

There are a few counts of this clone. The chain employs TRBV11-3 and TRBJ1-3, with D hard to call. This CDR3 is 15 amino acids long. CDR1 is SGHNT and CDR2 is YENEEA in the germline V gene. The ends were cut back, 5 bases at V and 0 bases at J, with 11 bases in the middle. CDR3 DNA sequence: TGTGCCAGCAGCCCGGGTGGTAGCTCTGGAAACACCATATATTTT. Its translation: CASSPGGSSGNTIYF. The variable domain in full, with the rest retrieved from reference TRBV11-3 and TRBJ1-3, is EAGVVQSPRYKIIEKKQPVAFWCNPISGHNTLYWYLQNLGQGPELLIRYENEEAVDDSQLPKDRFSAERLKGVDSTLKIQPAELGDSAVYLCASSPGGSSGNTIYFGEGSWLTVV.

The V call is TRBV27, the J call TRBJ2-1; possibly TRBD1 for D (6 bases). Trimming took off 6 bases at V and 4 bases at J, with 19 bases between the two ends. The CDR3 sequence is 16 residues long. Germline values: CDR1 MNHEY, CDR2 SMNVEV (reference sequence). CDR3 nucleotides: TGTGCCAGCAGAAGGACAGACTCGATAATATACAATGAGCAGTTCTTC. Protein product: CASRRTDSIIYNEQFF.

The chain is built from TRBV2 and TRBJ1-1, with D maybe TRBD1 (6 bases). Trimming pared 6 bases from V and 6 bases from J, leaving 32 bases between. Germline CDR1 SNHLY, CDR2 FYNNEI. This CDR3 contains 19 residues. The CDR3 nucleotides are TGTGCCAGCAGGGGGGTGTTCGAGCGGGGGCGAGAAGGTTACTCTGAAGCTTTCTTT. This codes for CASRGVFERGREGYSEAFF.

The rearrangement uses TRBV18 and TRBJ2-7; D gene ambiguous. Germline CDR1 is KGHSH and CDR2 is LQKENI. This CDR3 has 16 residues. V gave up 6 bases and J gave up 3 bases, with 21 bases separating them. The CDR3 protein is CASSSALFNQNYEQYF. DNA of the CDR3: TGTGCCAGCTCGAGTGCCCTGTTCAATCAAAACTACGAGCAGTACTTC. Full variable domain (rest looked up from reference TRBV18 and TRBJ2-7): NAGVMQNPRHLVRRRGQEARLRCSPMKGHSHVYWYRQLPEEGLKFMVYLQKENIIDESGMPKERFSAEFPKEGPSILRIQQVVRGDSAAYFCASSSALFNQNYEQYFGPGTRLTVT.

The chain employs TRBV5-5 and TRBJ2-5, with TRBD1 as a possible D gene (5 bases). This CDR3 is built from 15 residues. The germline CDR1 and CDR2 sequences are SGHKS and YYEKEE (reference sequence). Between the trimmed V and J ends, which lost 4 bases and 5 bases, there was a span of 18 bases. CDR3 DNA: TGTGCCAGCAGCCCCAGGGTCGGCGGCCGGGAGACCCAGTACTTC. Its translation: CASSPRVGGRETQYF.

The rearrangement joins TRBV6-5 to TRBJ1-1; D might be TRBD1 (6 bases). The CDR3 has 14 residues. Deletions cut 6 bases from V and 0 bases from J, with 11 bases between. CDR1 and CDR2 from the germline V gene are MNHEY and SVGAGI. The CDR3 DNA follows: TGTGCCAGCAGCCACGGACAGATGAACACTGAAGCTTTCTTT. Amino acids: CASSHGQMNTEAFF.

The rearrangement uses TRBV5-1 and TRBJ2-4; maybe TRBD1 (6 bases). The CDR3 sequence is 13 residues long. Germline CDR1 SGHRS, CDR2 YFSETQ. V was trimmed by 4 bases and J by 6 bases, leaving 11 bases between them. CDR3 nucleotides: TGCGCCAGCAGCCCCGAACAGGGAAACATTCAGTACTTC. Its translation: CASSPEQGNIQYF.

The gene calls are TRBV30 and TRBJ1-3, with D possibly matching TRBD1 (6 bases). Germline V lookup: CDR1 GTSNPN, CDR2 SVGIG (reference sequence). The ends were cut back, 5 bases at V and 11 bases at J, with 13 bases in the middle. There are 11 residues in the CDR3. CDR3 protein: CAWGNRVSIYF. In DNA, the CDR3 is TGTGCCTGGGGGAACAGGGTCTCCATATATTTT.

This clone turned up a few times. This chain joins TRBV11-3 and TRBJ2-1, with 7 nucleotides matching TRBD1. The CDR3 spans 15 residues. Looked up from germline, CDR1 is SGHNT and CDR2 is YENEEA. Trimming at V came to 5 bases and at J to 6 bases, leaving 10 bases not matched to a gene. Here the CDR3 reads CASSRGTAKFNEQFF. Here the CDR3 DNA reads TGTGCCAGCAGCAGAGGGACAGCAAAGTTCAATGAGCAGTTCTTC.

The V gene is TRBV19, the J gene TRBJ1-2, with TRBD1 matching over 10 bases. The trim removed 5 bases at V and 3 bases at J, leaving 3 bases unmatched. This CDR3 comprises 14 residues. Germline lookup yields CDR1 LNHDA and CDR2 SQIVND (reference sequence). DNA of the CDR3: TGTGCCAGTAGTGCAGGACAGGGGGACTATGGCTACACCTTC. Translating gives CASSAGQGDYGYTF.

V is TRBV25-1 and J is TRBJ1-1; a weak D match, TRBD1 (6 bases). Looked up from germline, CDR1 is MGHDK and CDR2 is SYGVNS. The CDR3 runs to 13 residues. The V end was cut by 6 bases, the J end by 4 bases, with 12 bases between. The CDR3 loop is CASSGQWATEAFF. DNA for the CDR3: TGTGCCAGCAGCGGACAGTGGGCCACTGAAGCTTTCTTT.

Worth noting for this clone: Different DNA sequences within this sample yield the same CDR3. The rearrangement uses TRBV29-1 and TRBJ1-1, with TRBD1 matching over 9 bases. This CDR3 comprises 12 residues. Germline V gene lookup returns CDR1 SQVTM and CDR2 ANQGSEA. Germline trimming cut 6 bases from V and 1 base from J; bases unmatched to any gene: 0. CDR3 in amino acids: CSVDRGNTEAFF. In DNA, the CDR3 is TGCAGCGTGGACAGGGGGAACACTGAAGCTTTCTTT.